The clone carrying this T cell receptor (beta chain) has at least ten counts. Time point: persistent/refractory GD, antithyroid drugs over 5 years with positive TRAb. RNA isolated from PBMCs was used to make the TCR library. Guidelines of the American Thyroid Association were used to diagnose Graves' disease. Patients were from an endocrinology department in Xi'an, China. The CDR3 is made up of 14 amino acids. Germline loops: CDR1 MDHEN, CDR2 SYDVKM. Trimming took off 8 bases at V and 2 bases at J, with 16 bases between the two ends. The entry originates in a study of regulatory T cells in long-lasting Graves disease. Construction of TCR beta libraries relied on iRepertoire HTBI primers and on Arm-PCR targeting CDR3 regions. In the original processing: Samples collectively showed approximately 62 TRBV and some 14 TRBJ segments. TCRdb called the multiplex PCR reads again in MiXCR, with one record for every CDR3 protein. TCRdb, not the original authors, processed these V and J calls. Among around 500,000 distinct CDR3 sequences listed, under 25% were seen once.

This clonotype originated in a female donor with Graves disease. The chain couples TRBV28 to TRBJ2-7; perhaps TRBD2 as D (6 bases). The sequenced sample was peripheral blood mononuclear cells (PBMCs), obtained when the disease was refractory, from a patient treated with antithyroid drugs. CDR3 nucleotides: TGTGCCAGCGGGACTGATCAAAAGACCTACGAGCAGTACTTC. Protein product: CASGTDQKTYEQYF.